This TCR beta chain originates from a study of shared T cell receptors in the human thymus. V dropped 5 bases and J dropped 1 base, with 15 bases sitting between them. CDR1 is ENHRY, CDR2 SYGVKD, per germline. The CDR3 is 15 residues long. Assay: immunoSEQ multiplex PCR; the TCRdb copy retains only in-frame clones and omits some. The sample has approximately 760,000 clones, approximately 85% seen once. This sample was also put to use in a study of human thymus T cells. Per that study: From resections taken during corrective heart surgery, the thymus tissue was obtained. Thymic and blood repertoires showed apparently biased V and J gene usage.

Material: thymocytes. This sequence originates from a girl under three years old with a congenital heart defect. The genes are TRBV10-3 and TRBJ2-7, with D tentatively TRBD1 (6 bases). CDR3 in DNA: TGTGCCATCAGTATCACAGGGTTAGGGTCCTACGAGCAGTACTTC. This translates into CAISITGLGSYEQYF.